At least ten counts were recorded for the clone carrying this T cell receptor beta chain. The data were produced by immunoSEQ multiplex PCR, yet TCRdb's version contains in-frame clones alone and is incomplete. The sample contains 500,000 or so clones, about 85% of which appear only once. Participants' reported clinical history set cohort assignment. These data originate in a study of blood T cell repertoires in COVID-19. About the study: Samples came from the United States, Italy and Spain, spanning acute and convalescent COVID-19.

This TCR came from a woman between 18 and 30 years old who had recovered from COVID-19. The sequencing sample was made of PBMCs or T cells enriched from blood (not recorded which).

DNA of the CDR3: TGTGCCACATGGCCTGAAGGGACAGGGGAAAAACTGTTTTTT. This gives the protein CATWPEGTGEKLFF. The chain uses TRBV6-5 and TRBJ1-4, with 9 nucleotides matching TRBD1. Trimming at V came to 10 bases and at J to 8 bases, leaving 11 bases not matched to a gene. Germline V gene lookup returns CDR1 MNHEY and CDR2 SVGAGI. This CDR3 is built from 14 residues.